This entry concerns a single TCR beta chain. These data originate in a study of OX40 agonist ivuxolimab in advanced cancers. Study background: All patients had ivuxolimab intravenously every 2 weeks at 0.01 to 10 mg/kg. Hepatocellular carcinoma, melanoma, renal cell or head and neck cancer affected the dose-escalation patients.

This table comes from immunoSEQ multiplex PCR, and its TCRdb copy is limited to in-frame clones, with some not included. There are about 150,000 clones in the sample; less than 95% occur only once, and 0.9% to 1.2% lies in the top ten. V was clipped by 3 bases and J by 8 bases, with 13 bases between them. CDR3 length equals 13 residues. In germline, CDR1 is SQVTM, CDR2 ANQGSEA. The clonotype originates from an adult with an advanced solid tumor such as melanoma, head and neck, liver or kidney cancer. This sample comprised CD4+ or CD8+ T cells sorted from blood, obtained in a trial of the OX40 agonist ivuxolimab. The rearrangement uses TRBV29-1 and TRBJ2-2, with D maybe TRBD1 (5 bases). The CDR3 DNA is TGCAGCGTTGACAGGGAAGTGCCGGGGGAGCTGTTTTTT. Protein: CSVDREVPGELFF.